These 12 T cell receptor beta chains were all obtained from the same sample, sequenced in a study of T cells in Graves' hyperthyroidism and ophthalmopathy. It was RNA transcripts that yielded the amplified TCR beta CDR3 regions. The HTBI set primed first-round TCR CDR3 RT-PCR. TCRdb processed the multiplex PCR reads anew with MiXCR; each CDR3 protein has one entry. Of over 700,000 distinct CDR3 sequences in the sample, approximately 18% are singletons; the top ten hold roughly a sixth. Sequencing used blood. The receptors here all came from a woman between 50 and 59 years old with Graves' hyperthyroidism that later progressed to Graves' ophthalmopathy.

The rearrangement links TRBV5-1 to TRBJ2-5; 7 positions match TRBD1. J gave up 5 bases and V 4 bases, and 8 bases lay outside the gene matches. Germline-derived CDR1 and CDR2 are SGHRS and YFSETQ. The CDR3 is 14 amino acids. CDR3 sequence reads: CASSAPGTAETQYF. CDR3 DNA sequence: TGCGCCAGCAGCGCGCCCGGGACAGCGGAGACCCAGTACTTC. Supplemented by reference TRBV5-1 and TRBJ2-5, the full variable domain reads KAGVTQTPRYLIKTRGQQVTLSCSPISGHRSVSWYQQTPGQGLQFLFEYFSETQRNKGNFPGRFSGRQFSNSRSEMNVSTLELGDSALYLCASSAPGTAETQYFGPGTRLLVL.

This clonotype was seen ten or more times. The chain joins TRBV6-1 to TRBJ2-1; 10 nucleotides align to TRBD1. The junction had 9 bases not matched to a gene; V was cut back by 4 bases and J by 3 bases. The CDR3 has 17 residues. Germline V gives CDR1 MNHNS, CDR2 SASEGT. The CDR3 here is CASSGGQGFSFYNEQFF. The DNA for the CDR3 is TGTGCCAGCAGTGGGGGACAGGGGTTTTCGTTCTACAATGAGCAGTTCTTC.

This clonotype was observed at least ten times. The rearrangement links TRBV11-1 to TRBJ2-1; TRBD2 agrees at 14 bases. With V trimmed by 4 bases and J by 4 bases, 6 bases remained unmatched. The CDR3 sequence is 17 residues long. CDR1 is SGHAT and CDR2 is FQDESV in the germline V gene (reference sequence). CDR3 in DNA: TGTGCCAGCAGCTCGACGACTAGCGGGGGGGCTTACAATGAGCAGTTCTTC. Its protein product is CASSSTTSGGAYNEQFF.

About this clonotype: This could be a read error, since a much larger clone is one nucleotide away. CDR3 sequence reads: CAGSQDWGYTF. The CDR3 DNA reads as TGTGCCGGCAGCCAAGATTGGGGCTACACCTTC. The genes are TRBV3-1 and TRBJ1-2; D not resolved. The germline V gene encodes CDR1 LGHDT and CDR2 YNNKEL (reference sequence). The CDR3 length is 11 residues.

The sample holds many counts of this clonotype. V usage is TRBV7-2 and J usage is TRBJ1-5; D is ambiguous. V shed 1 base and J shed 0 bases, with 7 bases lying between them. Germline CDR1 reads SGHTA; CDR2 reads FQGNSA. The CDR3 sequence is 15 residues long. CDR3 amino acids: CASSLVVNSNQPQHF. The CDR3 DNA sequence: TGTGCCAGCAGCTTAGTAGTCAATAGCAATCAGCCCCAGCATTTT.

In this sample, this clonotype turned up once. A much larger clone differs from this one at a single base, so this may be a read error. The chain recombines TRBV3-1 with TRBJ2-7, with TRBD1 identical over 7 bases. The CDR3 runs 18 residues. Germline CDR1 LGHDT, CDR2 YNNKEL (reference sequence). The CDR3 region is CTSSMEQGFSFSSYEQYF. The CDR3 bases are TGTACCAGCAGTATGGAACAGGGGTTTTCTTTTAGTTCCTACGAGCAGTACTTC.

This clonotype was observed many times. The chain uses TRBV2 and TRBJ1-2; no definite D call. Trimming took off 8 bases at V and 1 base at J, with 17 bases between the two ends. CDR3 size: 15 residues. CDR1 SNHLY and CDR2 FYNNEI come from the germline V gene. The CDR3 spells CASLRGQTVNYGYTF. The CDR3 DNA reads as TGTGCCAGCCTTCGTGGTCAAACAGTTAACTATGGCTACACCTTC.

This clonotype was seen a single time. This chain joins TRBV29-1 and TRBJ2-2; tentatively, D is TRBD1 (5 bases). V lost 1 base and J 5 bases, leaving 11 bases between the germline ends. This CDR3 has 14 residues. Germline V gene data show CDR1 as SQVTM and CDR2 as ANQGSEA. CDR3 sequence: CSVEGQGKTGELFF. As DNA, the CDR3 is TGCAGCGTTGAAGGGCAGGGAAAAACCGGGGAGCTGTTTTTT.

The chain has TRBV7-6 and TRBJ1-6, with unresolved D. CDR1 is SGHVS, CDR2 FNYEAQ, per germline. Trimming stripped 4 bases from V and 8 bases from J, with 6 bases between. The CDR3 is 12 residues long. CDR3 bases: TGTGCCAGCAGCTCGTACGATTCACCCCTCCACTTT. This gives the protein CASSSYDSPLHF.

This clonotype was counted ten times or more. V gene TRBV19 combines with J gene TRBJ2-1; TRBD2 aligns across 9 bases. Germline trimming cut 1 base from V and 7 bases from J; bases unmatched to any gene: 2. The CDR3 runs 14 residues. Germline V gives CDR1 LNHDA, CDR2 SQIVND (reference sequence). The CDR3 nucleotides are TGTGCCAGTAGTATAGGGCGGGGGGGGAATGAGCAGTTCTTC. It codes for CASSIGRGGNEQFF.

The CDR3 loop is CASSEWTGSSGNTIYF. The CDR3 DNA follows: TGTGCCAGCAGTGAATGGACAGGGTCCTCTGGAAACACCATATATTTT. The chain uses TRBV2 and TRBJ1-3; 8 bases match TRBD1. V lost 2 bases, J lost 0 bases, and 3 bases stayed unmatched. The CDR3 is 16 residues long. The V gene's germline CDR1 is SNHLY and CDR2 FYNNEI. The variable domain in full, with the rest retrieved from reference TRBV2 and TRBJ1-3, is EPEVTQTPSHQVTQMGQEVILRCVPISNHLYFYWYRQILGQKVEFLVSFYNNEISEKSEIFDDQFSVERPDGSNFTLKIRSTKLEDSAMYFCASSEWTGSSGNTIYFGEGSWLTVV.

This clonotype came up a few times. At one boundary the junction diverges from the germline segment, which might be a read error. This chain connects TRBV4-1 to TRBJ2-3; 8 nucleotides align to TRBD2. Germline V gives CDR1 MGHRA, CDR2 YSYEKL. The CDR3 consists of 17 residues. The CDR3 nucleotides are TGTGCCAGCAGCTTAAAAGGGCTAGCGGGTGTCACAGATACGCAGTATTTT. Protein product: CASSLKGLAGVTDTQYF.